This passage covers 25 T cell receptor beta chains from one sample sequenced in a study of T cell responses to AZD1222 COVID-19 vaccine. Clones were read by immunoSEQ multiplex PCR, and TCRdb kept only the in-frame ones, dropping some. The data contain under 150,000 clones, 85% to 95% of them singletons. Sequencing used peripheral blood, obtained 28 days after the second AZD1222 dose. The receptor source for this set is an adult who received the AZD1222 COVID-19 vaccine.

CDR3 DNA: TGTGCCAGCAGCACCCGAATTTCGTCCTTGGGTAGCAATCAGCCCCAGCATTTT. Translation: CASSTRISSLGSNQPQHF. This chain connects TRBV27 to TRBJ1-5; D is ambiguous. Germline V lookup: CDR1 MNHEY, CDR2 SMNVEV (reference sequence). This CDR3 is built from 18 residues. The V end was cut by 6 bases, the J end by 0 bases, with 21 bases between.

The chain has TRBV7-9 and TRBJ1-3, with unresolved D. Trimming left V 8 bases short and J 4 bases short, with 12 bases between. CDR1 is SEHNR and CDR2 is FQNEAQ in the germline V gene (reference sequence). The length of the CDR3 is 13 residues. CDR3 in amino acids: CASVARVGNTIYF. The CDR3, as DNA: TGTGCCAGCGTCGCGCGGGTGGGAAACACCATATATTTT.

The chain links TRBV5-4 to TRBJ1-1; a possible D gene is TRBD1 (5 bases). Germline V gene sequence: CDR1 SGHNT, CDR2 YYREEE (reference sequence). V was shortened by 2 bases and J by 3 bases, with 11 bases between the two germline ends. This CDR3 is built from 14 residues. The CDR3 region is CASSFVRGDTEAFF. DNA of the CDR3: TGTGCCAGCAGCTTCGTGCGGGGGGACACTGAAGCTTTCTTT.

The genes are TRBV5-6 and TRBJ2-2, with D uncertain. With 0 bases removed from V and 7 bases from J, the gap between germline ends came to 4 bases. The length of the CDR3 is 12 residues. Germline lookup yields CDR1 SGHDT and CDR2 YYEEEE. The CDR3 here is CASSLALGELFF. In DNA, the CDR3 is TGTGCCAGCAGCTTGGCCCTCGGGGAGCTGTTTTTT. The complete variable domain, with remaining parts taken from reference TRBV5-6 and TRBJ2-2, reads DAGVTQSPTHLIKTRGQQVTLRCSPKSGHDTVSWYQQALGQGPQFIFQYYEEEERQRGNFPDRFSGHQFPNYSSELNVNALLLGDSALYLCASSLALGELFFGEGSRLTVL.

There are a few counts of this clone. The chain couples TRBV3-1 (or the pseudogene TRBV3-2) to TRBJ1-2; D is perhaps TRBD1 (5 bases). The CDR3 length is 13 residues. Per the germline V gene, CDR1 is LGHDT and CDR2 is YNNKEL (reference sequence). V lost 5 bases, J lost 7 bases, and 14 bases lay in between. Written as DNA, the CDR3 is TGTGCCAGCAGCTTCCTTCAGGGTAGTGGCTACACCTTC. As protein: CASSFLQGSGYTF.

The gene calls are TRBV10-3 and TRBJ2-1; D not resolved. V lost 11 bases, J lost 1 base, and 12 bases lay in between. CDR1 and CDR2 (germline): ENHRY, SYGVKD. This CDR3 spans 13 amino acids. CDR3 sequence (DNA): TGTGCCGCCGAGAATGGGTCCTACAATGAGCAGTTCTTC. It encodes CAAENGSYNEQFF.

V and J are TRBV5-1 and TRBJ1-2, with a tentative D call TRBD1 (6 bases). Trimming removed 0 bases at V and 5 bases at J, with 20 bases between. Germline V CDR1 and CDR2: SGHRS, YFSETQ. This CDR3 has 17 residues. CDR3 residues: CASSLVGGASPPYGYTF. The CDR3 DNA sequence: TGCGCCAGCAGCTTGGTGGGGGGCGCGTCACCTCCGTATGGCTACACCTTC.

The chain links TRBV19 to TRBJ1-2; perhaps TRBD1 as D (5 bases). The CDR3 runs 13 residues. The V gene's germline CDR1 is LNHDA and CDR2 SQIVND (reference sequence). With 7 bases removed from V and 5 bases from J, the gap between germline ends came to 14 bases. CDR3 amino acids: CASTPTASYGYTF. The CDR3 bases are TGTGCCAGTACCCCGACAGCTTCATATGGCTACACCTTC.

V and J are TRBV6-2 or TRBV6-3 and TRBJ2-3; a weak D match, TRBD2 (6 bases). V dropped 2 bases and J dropped 2 bases, with 11 bases sitting between them. Germline-derived CDR1 and CDR2 are MNHEY and SVGEGT. This CDR3 is built from 15 residues. This chain's CDR3 is CASSYPDYPTDTQYF. The CDR3 coding sequence is TGTGCCAGCAGTTACCCGGACTACCCCACAGATACGCAGTATTTT.

V usage is TRBV4-3 and J usage is TRBJ1-2; D gene unclear. This CDR3 has 14 residues. CDR1 is LGHNA, CDR2 YSLEER, per germline. V was clipped by 4 bases and J by 2 bases, with 11 bases between them. CDR3 nucleotide sequence: TGCGCCAGCAGCCCCCAGGCAGAAAACTATGGCTACACCTTC. It translates to CASSPQAENYGYTF.

The chain joins TRBV7-8 to TRBJ1-5; D is undetermined. The CDR3 is 15 residues long. Per germline, CDR1 SGHVS and CDR2 FQNEAQ. V gave up 1 base and J gave up 2 bases, with 9 bases separating them. In DNA form, the CDR3 reads TGTGCCAGCAGCTTAGACCCGACCGGCAATCAGCCCCAGCATTTT. This encodes CASSLDPTGNQPQHF.

The CDR3 DNA is TGTGCCAGCAGCCAAGGGACTAGCAGGGGGAATGAGCAGTTCTTC. Protein: CASSQGTSRGNEQFF. The chain combines TRBV4-2 with TRBJ2-1; tentatively, D is TRBD2 (8 bases). Germline lookup yields CDR1 LGHNA and CDR2 YNFKEQ. CDR3 length: 15 residues. Between the trimmed V and J ends, which lost 1 base and 7 bases, there was a span of 14 bases.

The chain recombines TRBV29-1 with TRBJ1-5, with D unresolved. The length of the CDR3 is 14 residues. The germline gives CDR1 SQVTM, CDR2 ANQGSEA. V lost 4 bases and J 0 bases, leaving 10 bases between the germline ends. This chain's CDR3 is CSVGGGDSNQPQHF. The CDR3 region has the DNA TGCAGCGTTGGAGGTGGGGATAGCAATCAGCCCCAGCATTTT.

V is TRBV5-4 and J is TRBJ2-3, with 7 nucleotides matching TRBD1. Trimming at V came to 4 bases and at J to 4 bases, leaving 9 bases not matched to a gene. This CDR3 has 15 amino acids. Per the germline V gene, CDR1 is SGHNT and CDR2 is YYREEE (reference sequence). CDR3 sequence reads: CASSPRQGDADTQYF. CDR3 DNA: TGTGCCAGCAGCCCCCGACAGGGCGACGCAGATACGCAGTATTTT.

The chain recombines TRBV7-2 with TRBJ1-1; maybe TRBD1 (6 bases). Deletions cut 5 bases from V and 5 bases from J, with 12 bases between. This CDR3 is 13 amino acids long. Germline V gives CDR1 SGHTA, CDR2 FQGNSA. The CDR3 DNA reads TGTGCCAGCAGCACACTTACAGGGACTGAAGCTTTCTTT. It codes for CASSTLTGTEAFF.

The CDR3: CATSDLLSVGDKYSFWSNQPQHF. For the CDR3, the DNA is TGTGCCACCAGTGATTTGCTAAGTGTTGGGGACAAATATAGCTTTTGGAGCAATCAGCCCCAGCATTTT. This chain connects TRBV24-1 to TRBJ1-5; a possible D gene is TRBD1 (6 bases). Germline V gives CDR1 KGHDR, CDR2 SFDVKD. The length of the CDR3 is 23 residues. Trimming cost V 0 bases and J 1 base, with 30 bases left between them.

Here the CDR3 DNA reads TGTGCCAGCAGCCAAGAAGGGGTCGCAGGGGCCTTTATCAATAGCAATCAGCCCCAGCATTTT. Translating gives CASSQEGVAGAFINSNQPQHF. This chain connects TRBV3-1 (or the pseudogene TRBV3-2) to TRBJ1-5, with TRBD1 as a possible D gene (6 bases). The germline V and J ends were trimmed by 0 bases and 0 bases, with 24 bases remaining between them. The CDR3 runs to 21 residues. The V gene's germline CDR1 is LGHDT and CDR2 YNNKEL (reference sequence).

The chain joins TRBV7-8 to TRBJ1-1, with a tentative D call TRBD1 (5 bases). The CDR3 spans 16 residues. Trimming took 8 bases from V and 5 from J, leaving 24 bases between them. Germline CDR1 is SGHVS and CDR2 is FQNEAQ. As DNA, the CDR3 is TGTGCCAGCTCACGGGCGGGAGGGGTTGGTGAGACTGAAGCTTTCTTT. Its protein product is CASSRAGGVGETEAFF.

This chain links TRBV4-3 with TRBJ1-1; D gene unclear. Germline-derived CDR1 and CDR2 are LGHNA and YSLEER. The CDR3 totals 13 residues. The V end lost 0 bases, the J end lost 6 bases, and 8 bases lay between the germline ends. The CDR3 region is CASSQEAVSEAFF. In DNA form, the CDR3 reads TGCGCCAGCAGCCAAGAGGCGGTTTCTGAAGCTTTCTTT.

The V and J genes are TRBV5-5 and TRBJ1-5; perhaps TRBD1 as D (5 bases). Germline V gene data show CDR1 as SGHKS and CDR2 as YYEKEE (reference sequence). This CDR3 has 16 residues. Trimming removed 0 bases from V and 0 bases from J, with 10 bases in between. CDR3 in amino acids: CASSLGRGYSNQPQHF. The CDR3 nucleotides read TGTGCCAGCAGCTTGGGGAGGGGTTATAGCAATCAGCCCCAGCATTTT.

The CDR3 DNA sequence: TGCGCCAGCAGTGGCGGGGACACCATATATTTT. Translating it yields CASSGGDTIYF. The V and J genes are TRBV10-2 and TRBJ1-3; no clear D. Germline-derived CDR1 and CDR2 are WSHSY and SAAADI. This CDR3 region has 11 residues. Trimming stripped 4 bases from V and 8 bases from J, with 6 bases between.

The rearrangement joins TRBV7-2 to TRBJ2-2; TRBD1 agrees at 8 bases. J lost 4 bases, V lost 6 bases, and 4 bases had no gene match. Germline CDR1 reads SGHTA; CDR2 reads FQGNSA. The CDR3 spans 14 residues. This CDR3 reads CASRDREVTGELFF. For the CDR3, the DNA is TGTGCCAGCAGGGACAGGGAAGTCACCGGGGAGCTGTTTTTT.

V usage is TRBV15 and J usage is TRBJ1-3; weak D call: TRBD1 (5 bases). Between the trimmed V and J ends, which lost 0 bases and 7 bases, there was a span of 16 bases. The CDR3 totals 16 residues. Germline assignment: CDR1 LNHNV and CDR2 YYDKDF (reference sequence). CDR3 protein: CATSRDHPGHRNTIYF. The DNA of the CDR3 is TGTGCCACCAGCAGAGACCACCCAGGACATCGGAACACCATATATTTT.

This chain links TRBV7-2 with TRBJ1-2, with a weak D call TRBD1 (5 bases). The CDR3 length is 13 residues. V was clipped by 7 bases and J by 6 bases, with 15 bases between them. From germline, CDR1 is SGHTA and CDR2 FQGNSA. The CDR3 loop reads CASTPIRGDGYTF. The DNA for the CDR3 is TGTGCCAGCACCCCGATTAGAGGGGATGGCTACACCTTC.

The chain links TRBV24-1 to TRBJ2-1; no firm D call. This CDR3 spans 11 amino acids. Looked up from germline, CDR1 is KGHDR and CDR2 is SFDVKD. V gave up 3 bases and J gave up 7 bases, with 3 bases separating them. Here the CDR3 DNA reads TGTGCCACCAGTGATAATAATGAGCAGTTCTTC. As protein: CATSDNNEQFF.